This T cell receptor (beta chain) comes out of a study of OX40 agonist ivuxolimab in advanced cancers. Study-level background: Subjects had a mean age of about 61 years, with a range of roughly 20 to 79; about 83% were male. Study-wide results and limits: With doses of 0.1 to 3.0 mg/kg, CD4+ and CD8+ blood T cells had undergone clonal expansion by week 6. The authors did not determine the antigen specificity of the expanded peripheral T cells.

Clones were sequenced by immunoSEQ multiplex PCR, and TCRdb holds only the in-frame ones, with some missing. The sample yields over 30,000 clones, approximately 80% seen once. Comment on this clone: As yet, its antigen is unknown.

Germline V lookup: CDR1 GTSNPN, CDR2 SVGIG (reference sequence). Trimming removed 1 base at V and 6 bases at J, with 18 bases between. This CDR3 is 15 amino acids long. This TCR derives from an adult with an advanced solid tumor such as melanoma, head and neck, liver or kidney cancer. V gene TRBV30 combines with J gene TRBJ1-2, with a weak D call TRBD1 (6 bases). The material sequenced was CD4+ or CD8+ T cells sorted from blood, taken in a trial of the OX40 agonist ivuxolimab. CDR3 bases: TGTGCCTGGAGTGGGCCGGGGGGGCGCTGGGATGGCTACACCTTC. This sequence encodes CAWSGPGGRWDGYTF.